This TCR beta chain was recovered during a study of breast tumors, draining lymph nodes, adjacent tissues. Study conclusions and caveats: The lymph node origin of tumor T cells was framed as consistent with a hypothesis, not demonstrated. Tumor repertoires ranked between lymph nodes and nontumor tissue in diversity, with V and J gene preferences.

V lost 6 bases and J 2 bases, leaving 17 bases between the germline ends. Germline CDR1 reads MNHEY; CDR2 reads SVGEGT. The CDR3 sequence is 16 residues long. Points on this clonotype: The antigen remains undetermined.

The lymph nodes were axillary draining lymph nodes from breast cancer patients. TCRdb independently ran MiXCR on the multiplex PCR reads; one entry per CDR3 protein. The data hold 70,000 to 95,000 distinct CDR3 sequences, with roughly a fifth observed a single time. The sequenced sample consisted of axillary lymph node tissue. The source of this sequence is a female donor with breast cancer. Some clones in this sample may be carry-over from other donors' samples. The V gene is TRBV6-2 or TRBV6-3, the J gene TRBJ1-5; tentatively, D is TRBD1 (5 bases). CDR3 DNA: TGTGCCAGCAGCCTCGGGACGCCCGGTGGCAATCAGCCCCAGCATTTT. Translated, it gives CASSLGTPGGNQPQHF.